This T cell receptor beta chain was sequenced for a study of T cells in Graves' hyperthyroidism and ophthalmopathy (dated by TCRdb to about 2019). As for the study more broadly: Peripheral blood samples were taken at the time of initial diagnosis, prior to any treatment. The 100 discovery patients were randomly split 7:3 into training and test sets. TCR V-J signatures able to tell the groups apart were searched for in a discovery cohort of approximately 95 patients, of whom 40 to 45 had Graves' ophthalmopathy and 55 to 60 had stable Graves' hyperthyroidism. Prospective prediction of ophthalmopathy was tested in an independent validation cohort consisting of some 20 hyperthyroidism patients and around 16 patients who later progressed to ophthalmopathy. In addition, the study compared T-cell repertoires in thyroid tissue and in blood from about 6 Graves' hyperthyroidism patients. After sampling, hyperthyroidism patients received methimazole starting at 30 mg daily, and ophthalmopathy patients received high-dose intravenous methylprednisolone. The paper reports TCR Vbeta CDR3 sequencing of over 120 peripheral blood samples: around 45 ophthalmopathy, fewer than 80 hyperthyroidism and around 17 progressor patients.

A patient counted as having stable Graves' hyperthyroidism if no progression to ophthalmopathy occurred over 18 months of follow-up. Hyperthyroidism patients were newly diagnosed, had a disease duration of under 2 months, and were aged 18 to 65 years. Exclusion was applied to patients with uncontrolled infections, other autoimmune diseases, pregnancy or lactation. Diagnoses were based on clinical symptoms, serum thyroxine and TRAb, thyroid ultrasound and orbital computed tomography. PBMCs were separated from under 12 ml of fresh peripheral blood using Ficoll-Paque density gradient centrifugation. Total RNA was extracted using Trizol reagent, and RNA quality was assessed on an Agilent 2100 Bioanalyzer. Concerning this clonotype itself: The antigen it recognizes is unknown. No base quality values were provided; no much bigger clone lies one nucleotide off.

The TCR beta CDR3 regions were amplified from the RNA transcripts. For the first round of RT-PCR on the TCR CDR3, the HTBI primer set was used together with the Qiagen OneStep RT-PCR kit. A second multiplex PCR round built the libraries, followed by size selection and purification. The libraries were sequenced on an Illumina HiSeq2000 using paired-end 100 bp reads. In the source study's methods: SOAPnuke was used to process the raw data, with reads discarded if the reads contained adapters or uncalled bases, had a mean Phred below 15, or lacked an exact constant-primer or identifier match. COPE v1.2.5 was used to merge high-quality paired reads, and clonotypes were defined as unique nucleotide sequences. MiTCR v1.1 was used to align clonotypes to the IMGT TRBV, TRBD and TRBJ reference segments. Analysis was restricted to V-J combinations with a frequency above 0.0001, which covered roughly 99% of repertoires. A TCS score was defined as the ratio of F50 (clonal expansion) to E x V (chaos), with BLOSUM62-based TCRdist applied between CDR3 peptides within each V-J. Welch's t-statistics and random forest reduced fewer than 550 V-J features to 10 to 15, which were used in a naive Bayes classifier (R e1071). Using fastp trimming at Q25 and MiXCR clonotype assembly, TCRdb reanalyzed the public sequencing data and kept in-frame beta chains. Rows with one shared CDR3 protein collapse into an entry with the most common genes and DNA. These V and J calls rely on TCRdb rather than the paper's analysis. This sample has hundreds of thousands of distinct CDR3 sequences in its table, and 14% of those were observed once. The biggest ten clones account for roughly a tenth of the sample.

Study-level results and caveats: No statistical method was used to fix the sample size in advance, and group allocation was not hidden from the investigators. Most expanded thyroid clonotypes (frequency above 0.001) were also detected in blood, a finding suggesting that blood repertoires may reflect thyroid immune responses. A 13 V-J signature model separated ophthalmopathy from stable hyperthyroidism, with around 88% sensitivity and roughly 81% specificity in cross-validation and 80%/75% in testing. In validation, the model predicted progression to ophthalmopathy a median of 6.5 months before onset, with approximately 68% sensitivity and around 76% specificity.

The clonotype originates from a woman aged 18 to 35 with Graves' hyperthyroidism. Sequenced input: blood.

The CDR3 protein is CSVSTGFFSGANVLTF. The DNA is as follows: TGCAGCGTTTCGACAGGTTTTTTTTCTGGGGCCAACGTCCTGACTTTC. The chain is encoded by TRBV29-1 joined to TRBJ2-6; the best D guess is TRBD1, with 6 bases matching. At the junction V is shortened by 5 bases and J by 1 base, with 15 bases in between. CDR1 and CDR2, per the germline V gene, are SQVTM and ANQGSEA. There are 16 amino acids in the CDR3, from cysteine to phenylalanine inclusive. Only the CDR3 DNA stays, 48 bases, in frame from base 1. When the CDR3 is completed using the reference TRBV29-1 and TRBJ2-6 genes on either side, the full variable domain is SAVISQKPSRDICQRGTSLTIQCQVDSQVTMMFWYRQQPGQSLTLIATANQGSEATYESGFVIDKFPISRPNLTFSTLTVSNMSPEDSSIYLCSVSTGFFSGANVLTFGAGSRLTVL.